The entry below describes one T cell receptor beta chain. It lacks a known antigen. TRB rearrangements were amplified by multiplex PCR following a touch-down protocol, with the TRB-A and TRB-B primer pools mixed in one tube. Illumina adapters and sample indices were added to the amplicons through two consecutive PCR reactions using Phusion HS II polymerase. After gel purification with the NucleoSpin Gel and PCR Clean-up kit, the amplicons were quantified by Qubit and checked for quality on an Agilent 2100 Bioanalyzer. Sequencing of the libraries was done on an Illumina MiSeq with paired-end, single-indexed, 600-cycle runs. Per the source publication's procedure: MiXCR version 2.1.12, together with the default MiXCR reference library, was used to align and assemble the TRB reads. Each unique CDR3 nucleotide sequence defined a clone, and only productive sequences with at least two reads were analysed. Repertoire diversity was assessed with alpha-parameterized diversity profiles (alpha 0 to 5), including the Shannon (alpha 1) and Simpson (alpha 2) indices, which were computed with an R script. The tcR package was used to compute combinatorial TRB VJ usage, which was then compared between cohorts by principal component analysis with ade4. GLIPH was used to cluster TCRbeta CDR3s in pairs of cohorts matched for age and read depth, and a Wilcoxon test was used to compare cluster frequencies. Through TCRdb reprocessing, the reads give one entry per CDR3 protein sequence; DNA is omitted. It is TCRdb's table, rather than the study itself, that gives the V and J calls and clone size. This sample's table contains thousands of distinct CDR3 sequences. The ten biggest clones cover around 5.9% of the sample.

Including the terminal cysteine and phenylalanine, the CDR3 comprises 16 residues. DNA was not recorded. The germline V gene sets CDR1 to MNHEY and CDR2 to SVGAGI. The sample comes from a study of T cell clusters in autoimmune cytopenias (dated by TCRdb to between 2018 and 2021). At the level of the whole study: TRB sequencing reached a median depth of roughly 50,000 reads per sample and yielded a median of about 2,400 distinct TRB clonotypes per sample. The goal of the study was to find out whether patients with autoimmune cytopenia have a disease-specific immune repertoire signature that could be used as a blood-based biomarker. Alongside healthy, CLL and autoimmune hepatitis controls, autoimmune cytopenia patients had their peripheral blood TRB and IGH repertoires sequenced at active disease and again during treatment follow-up.

The full study reports these points: Compared with active autoimmune hepatitis patients, healthy donors had almost three times as many exclusive TRB clusters, a finding consistent with an autoimmunity-wide signature. The T cell clusters were defined only in silico, and the functional role of the clusters still needed to be validated experimentally. In the comparison of secondary cytopenia with CLL, the cluster-lack signature was not observed, apparently because the dominant lymphoma-associated repertoire masked the signature. The TRB repertoire shifts, including less even repertoires in secondary cytopenia and CLL, mostly reflected lymphoma bias and not autoimmunity. The GLIPH analysis suggested a lack of physiological T cell clusters in primary autoimmune cytopenia patients, since approximately 50 clusters were exclusive to healthy donors whereas some 18 were exclusive to patients.

TRB amplification used around 250 ng of peripheral blood genomic DNA, 30,000 to 40,000 genome equivalents, per sample. This sequence uses TRBV6-5 and TRBJ1-6; the D call from TCRdb, TRBD1, cannot be confirmed without DNA. The TCR sequence derives from a human donor with an autoimmune cytopenia or autoimmune hepatitis (not recorded which). Material: peripheral blood. CDR3 protein: CASSVLTGSYNSPLHF.